This T cell receptor beta chain appears in the sequencing data of a study of blood T cell repertoires in COVID-19. Sequencing used immunoSEQ multiplex PCR; TCRdb keeps in-frame clones, though not all of them. The data show a few hundred thousand clones, with around 89% seen just once and 8% to 10% held by the top ten. Participants had their cohort set by participant-reported clinical history. Germline V lookup: CDR1 MNHNS, CDR2 SASEGT. V lost 3 bases, J lost 4 bases, and 21 bases lay in between. This CDR3 has 17 residues. The source material was PBMCs or T cells enriched from blood (not recorded which). The sequence was collected from a man in his forties or fifties who had recovered from COVID-19. This chain uses TRBV6-1 with TRBJ1-1; a possible D gene is TRBD1 (6 bases). The CDR3: CASSEWRQGIVGTEAFF. The CDR3 bases are TGTGCCAGCAGTGAGTGGCGGCAGGGGATAGTTGGCACTGAAGCTTTCTTT.